This TCR beta chain was found in a study of beta chain features in type 1 diabetes. The isolated RNA, all of it, was reverse transcribed, so expressed TCRB transcripts were what got sequenced. Clones were sequenced by immunoSEQ multiplex PCR, and TCRdb holds only the in-frame ones, with some missing. Of 860,000 or so clones in the sample, roughly 16% were seen once. The germline V gene has CDR1 LGHNA and CDR2 YNFKEQ. Trimming pared 0 bases from V and 5 bases from J, leaving 7 bases between. The length of the CDR3 is 13 residues. The chain has TRBV4-2 and TRBJ1-1; D call uncertain. The receptor's source is a woman aged 18-30 years in good health. Sequencing was performed on naive CD4+ T cells from blood. The chain's CDR3 is CASSQDMRTEAFF. The CDR3 bases are TGTGCCAGCAGCCAAGATATGAGGACTGAAGCTTTCTTT.